This passage covers 4 T cell receptor beta chains from one sample sequenced in a study of beta chain features in type 1 diabetes. The isolated RNA, all of it, was reverse transcribed, so expressed TCRB transcripts were what got sequenced. Profiled with immunoSEQ multiplex PCR; TCRdb holds only in-frame clones, not every one. Of roughly 310,000 clones in the sample, 11% were seen once. The sequenced material came from naive CD4+ T cells from blood. The receptors derive from a woman in her twenties or thirties in good health.

In DNA, the CDR3 is TGTGCCAGCAGCTTCTCTAAGCTGCGGGAGGGCCTCGAGACCCAGTACTTC. This gives the protein CASSFSKLREGLETQYF. This chain connects TRBV7-9 to TRBJ2-5; 9 bases agree with TRBD2. The CDR3 extends over 17 amino acids. Germline CDR1 and CDR2: SEHNR and FQNEAQ (reference sequence). Unmatched junction bases numbered 13, after V lost 3 bases and J lost 5 bases.

The chain combines TRBV7-2 with TRBJ2-3; D might be TRBD1 (6 bases). The germline CDR1 and CDR2 sequences are SGHTA and FQGNSA. Trimming left V 11 bases short and J 3 bases short, with 15 bases between. This CDR3 comprises 13 residues. CDR3 protein: CAQALRGTDTQYF. DNA of the CDR3: TGTGCCCAGGCCCTAAGGGGGACAGATACGCAGTATTTT. The whole variable domain, filled in from reference TRBV7-2 and TRBJ2-3, reads GAGVSQSPSNKVTEKGKDVELRCDPISGHTALYWYRQSLGQGLEFLIYFQGNSAPDKSGLPSDRFSAERTGGSVSTLTIQRTQQEDSAVYLCAQALRGTDTQYFGPGTRLTVL.

A few counts support this clone. The chain recombines TRBV29-1 with TRBJ1-1; 10 bases are a match to TRBD1. In germline, CDR1 is SQVTM, CDR2 ANQGSEA. There are 13 residues in the CDR3. V was pared by 4 bases and J by 8 bases, with 7 bases of the junction left unmatched. The DNA for the CDR3 is TGCAGCGTTGCCGGGACAGGGGCTTCGGAAGCTTTCTTT. Amino acid sequence: CSVAGTGASEAFF.

J is TRBJ1-1 and V is TRBV2; 9 bases line up with TRBD1. The CDR3 loop spans 15 amino acids. The V gene's germline CDR1 is SNHLY and CDR2 FYNNEI. V lost 6 bases and J lost 4; bases outside the gene matches: 9. In DNA form, the CDR3 reads TGTGCCAGCAGGGGACAGGGTGCCGGCAGCACTGAAGCTTTCTTT. Its translation is CASRGQGAGSTEAFF.